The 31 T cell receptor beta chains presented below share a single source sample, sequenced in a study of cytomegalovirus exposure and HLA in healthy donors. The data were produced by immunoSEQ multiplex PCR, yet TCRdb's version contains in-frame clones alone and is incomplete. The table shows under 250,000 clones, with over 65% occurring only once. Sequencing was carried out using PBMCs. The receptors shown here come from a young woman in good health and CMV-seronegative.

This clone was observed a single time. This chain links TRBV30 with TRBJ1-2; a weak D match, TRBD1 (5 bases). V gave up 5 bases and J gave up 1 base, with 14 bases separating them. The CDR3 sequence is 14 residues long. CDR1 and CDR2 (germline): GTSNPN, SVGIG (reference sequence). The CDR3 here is CAWARPGLNYGYTF. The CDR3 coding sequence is TGTGCCTGGGCCAGGCCGGGACTTAACTATGGCTACACCTTC.

CDR3 sequence (DNA): TGTGCCAGCAGTTCCTCAGGGGGTGGTGGAGCTTTCTTT. It translates to CASSSSGGGGAFF. The chain is built from TRBV6-6 and TRBJ1-1; 7 bases agree with TRBD1. The CDR3 sequence is 13 residues long. V shed 4 bases and J 10 bases; nucleotides not matched to a gene: 9. Germline loops: CDR1 MNHNY, CDR2 SVGAGI (reference sequence).

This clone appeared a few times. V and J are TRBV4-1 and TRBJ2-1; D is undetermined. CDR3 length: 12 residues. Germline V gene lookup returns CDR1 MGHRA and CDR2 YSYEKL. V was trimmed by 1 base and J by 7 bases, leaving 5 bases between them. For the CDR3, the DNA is TGCGCCAGCAGCCAAGCTAGAAATGAGCAGTTCTTC. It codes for CASSQARNEQFF.

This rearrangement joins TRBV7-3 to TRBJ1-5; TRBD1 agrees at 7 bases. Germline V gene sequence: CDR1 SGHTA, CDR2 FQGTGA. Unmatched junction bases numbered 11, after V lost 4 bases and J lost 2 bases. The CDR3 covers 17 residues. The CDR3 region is CASSSRQGEGGNQPQHF. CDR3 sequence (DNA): TGTGCCAGCAGCTCGCGACAGGGCGAGGGAGGCAATCAGCCCCAGCATTTT.

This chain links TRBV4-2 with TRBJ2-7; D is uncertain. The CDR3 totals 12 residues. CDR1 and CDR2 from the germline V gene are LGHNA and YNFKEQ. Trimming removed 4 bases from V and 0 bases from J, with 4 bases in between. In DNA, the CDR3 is TGTGCCAGCAGCCTCAACTCCTACGAGCAGTACTTC. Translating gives CASSLNSYEQYF.

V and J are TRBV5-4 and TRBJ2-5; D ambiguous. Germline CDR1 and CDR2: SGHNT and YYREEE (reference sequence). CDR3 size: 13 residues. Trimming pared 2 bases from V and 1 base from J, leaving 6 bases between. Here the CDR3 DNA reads TGTGCCAGCAGCTTTGACTTCCAAGAGACCCAGTACTTC. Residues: CASSFDFQETQYF. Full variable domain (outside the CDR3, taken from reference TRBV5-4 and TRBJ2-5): ETGVTQSPTHLIKTRGQQVTLRCSSQSGHNTVSWYQQALGQGPQFIFQYYREEENGRGNFPPRFSGLQFPNYSSELNVNALELDDSALYLCASSFDFQETQYFGPGTRLLVL.

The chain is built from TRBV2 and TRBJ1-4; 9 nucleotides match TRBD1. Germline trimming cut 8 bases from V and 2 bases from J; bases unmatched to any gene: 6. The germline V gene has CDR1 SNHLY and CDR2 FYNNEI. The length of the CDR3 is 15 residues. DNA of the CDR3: TGTGCCAGCGCCACAGGGGGCCGTACTAATGAAAAACTGTTTTTT. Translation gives CASATGGRTNEKLFF.

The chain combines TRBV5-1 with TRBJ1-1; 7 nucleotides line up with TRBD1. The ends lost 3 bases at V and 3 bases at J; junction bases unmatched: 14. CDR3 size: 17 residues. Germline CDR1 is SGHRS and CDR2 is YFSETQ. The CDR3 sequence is CASSSPGRGVADTEAFF. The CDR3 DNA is TGCGCCAGCAGCTCTCCTGGCAGGGGGGTTGCGGACACTGAAGCTTTCTTT.

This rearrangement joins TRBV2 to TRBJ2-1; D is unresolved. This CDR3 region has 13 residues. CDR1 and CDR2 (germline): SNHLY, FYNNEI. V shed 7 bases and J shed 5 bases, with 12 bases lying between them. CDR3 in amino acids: CASTGGRNNEQFF. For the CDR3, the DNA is TGTGCCAGCACCGGCGGACGCAACAATGAGCAGTTCTTC.

The CDR3 protein is CAWTLGPFDGYTF. CDR3 DNA sequence: TGTGCCTGGACCTTGGGACCCTTTGATGGCTACACCTTC. The V and J genes are TRBV30 and TRBJ1-2, with D possibly being TRBD1 (5 bases). Deletions cut 4 bases from V and 6 bases from J, with 15 bases between. CDR1 is GTSNPN and CDR2 is SVGIG in the germline V gene (reference sequence). The length of the CDR3 is 13 residues.

CDR3: CASGDRGGYEQYF. The CDR3 nucleotides are TGTGCCAGCGGGGACAGGGGAGGCTACGAGCAGTACTTC. This sequence joins TRBV7-9 and TRBJ2-7, with 10 nucleotides matching TRBD1. The V gene's germline CDR1 is SEHNR and CDR2 FQNEAQ (reference sequence). The J segment lost 3 bases and the V segment lost 8 bases, leaving 4 bases of the junction unmatched. This CDR3 comprises 13 residues.

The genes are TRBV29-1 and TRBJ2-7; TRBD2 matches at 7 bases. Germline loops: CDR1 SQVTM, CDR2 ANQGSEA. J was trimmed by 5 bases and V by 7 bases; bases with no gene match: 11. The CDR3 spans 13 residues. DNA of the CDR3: TGCAGCGCCATTGGCGGGAGTAGCGACGAGCAGTACTTC. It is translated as CSAIGGSSDEQYF.

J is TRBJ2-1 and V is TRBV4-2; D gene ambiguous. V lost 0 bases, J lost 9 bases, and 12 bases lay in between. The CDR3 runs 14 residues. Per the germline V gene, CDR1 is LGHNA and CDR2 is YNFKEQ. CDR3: CASSQEWLVGEQFF. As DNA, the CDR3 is TGTGCCAGCAGCCAAGAATGGTTGGTGGGTGAGCAGTTCTTC.

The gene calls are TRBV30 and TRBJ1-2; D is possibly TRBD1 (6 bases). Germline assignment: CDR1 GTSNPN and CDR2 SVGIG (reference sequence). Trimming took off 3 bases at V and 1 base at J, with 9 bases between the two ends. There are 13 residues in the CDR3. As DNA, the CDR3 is TGTGCCTGGAGCAGGGGTATTAACTATGGCTACACCTTC. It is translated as CAWSRGINYGYTF.

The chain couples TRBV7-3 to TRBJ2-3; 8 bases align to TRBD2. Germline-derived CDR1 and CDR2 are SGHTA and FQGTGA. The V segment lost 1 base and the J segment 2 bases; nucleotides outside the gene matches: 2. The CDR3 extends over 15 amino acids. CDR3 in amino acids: CASSLSGGLTDTQYF. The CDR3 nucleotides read TGTGCCAGCAGCTTAAGCGGGGGGCTCACAGATACGCAGTATTTT.

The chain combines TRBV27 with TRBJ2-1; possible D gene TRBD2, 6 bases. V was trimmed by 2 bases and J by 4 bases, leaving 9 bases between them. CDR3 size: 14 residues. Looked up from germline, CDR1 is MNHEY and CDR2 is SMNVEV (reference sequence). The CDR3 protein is CASSLGAGYNEQFF. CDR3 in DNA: TGTGCCAGCAGTTTAGGAGCGGGTTACAATGAGCAGTTCTTC.

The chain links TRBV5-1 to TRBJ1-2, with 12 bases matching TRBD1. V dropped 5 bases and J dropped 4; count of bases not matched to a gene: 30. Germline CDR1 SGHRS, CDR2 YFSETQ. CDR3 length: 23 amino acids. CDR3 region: CASRRRDRGQTLFAGGYAYGYTF. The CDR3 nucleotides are TGCGCCAGCAGAAGGAGGGACAGGGGGCAAACTTTATTTGCGGGCGGATATGCCTATGGCTACACCTTC.

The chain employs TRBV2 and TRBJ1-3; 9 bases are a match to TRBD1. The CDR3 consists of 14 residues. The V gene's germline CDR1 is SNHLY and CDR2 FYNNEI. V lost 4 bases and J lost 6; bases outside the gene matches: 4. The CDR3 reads CASSGRTGENTIYF. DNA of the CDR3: TGTGCCAGCAGTGGTCGGACAGGGGAAAACACCATATATTTT.

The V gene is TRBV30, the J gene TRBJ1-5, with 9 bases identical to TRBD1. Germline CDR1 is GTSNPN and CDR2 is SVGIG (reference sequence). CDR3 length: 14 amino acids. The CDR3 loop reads CTPPRTGDGQPQHF. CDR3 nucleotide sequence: TGTACGCCTCCCCGGACAGGGGACGGTCAGCCCCAGCATTTT.

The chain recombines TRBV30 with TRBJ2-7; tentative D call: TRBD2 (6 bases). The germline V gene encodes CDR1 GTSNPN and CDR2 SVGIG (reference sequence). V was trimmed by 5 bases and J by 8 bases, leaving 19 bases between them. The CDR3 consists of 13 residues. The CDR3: CAWGLWWGEQQYF. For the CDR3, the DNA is TGTGCCTGGGGGTTGTGGTGGGGGGAGCAGCAGTACTTC.

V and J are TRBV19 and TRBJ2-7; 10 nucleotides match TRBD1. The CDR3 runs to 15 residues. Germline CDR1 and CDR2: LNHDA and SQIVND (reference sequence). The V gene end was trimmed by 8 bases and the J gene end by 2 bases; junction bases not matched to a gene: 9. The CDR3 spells CASGEDRGGTYEQYF. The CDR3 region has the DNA TGTGCCAGTGGGGAGGACAGGGGGGGAACCTACGAGCAGTACTTC.

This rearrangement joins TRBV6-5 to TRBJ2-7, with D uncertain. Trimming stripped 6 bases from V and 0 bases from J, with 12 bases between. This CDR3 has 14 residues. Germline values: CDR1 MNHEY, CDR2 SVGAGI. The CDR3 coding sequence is TGTGCCAGCAGGGGTACCCGGCCCTCCTACGAGCAGTACTTC. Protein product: CASRGTRPSYEQYF.

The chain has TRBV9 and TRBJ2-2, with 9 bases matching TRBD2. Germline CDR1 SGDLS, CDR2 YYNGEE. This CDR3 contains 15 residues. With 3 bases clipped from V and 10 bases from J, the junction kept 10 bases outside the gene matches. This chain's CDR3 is CASSESGGPLVELFF. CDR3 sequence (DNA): TGTGCCAGCAGCGAAAGCGGGGGGCCCTTAGTGGAGCTGTTTTTT.

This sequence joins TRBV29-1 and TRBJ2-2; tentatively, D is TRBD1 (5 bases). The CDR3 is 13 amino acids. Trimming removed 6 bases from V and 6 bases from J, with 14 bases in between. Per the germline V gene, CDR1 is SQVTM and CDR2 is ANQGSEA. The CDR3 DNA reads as TGCAGCGTCAGGGTTACAGGTCCCGGGGAGCTGTTTTTT. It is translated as CSVRVTGPGELFF.

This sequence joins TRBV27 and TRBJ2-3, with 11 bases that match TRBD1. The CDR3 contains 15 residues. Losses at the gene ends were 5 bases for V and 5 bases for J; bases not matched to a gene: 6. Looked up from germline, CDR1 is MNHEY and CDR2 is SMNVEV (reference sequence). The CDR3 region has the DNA TGTGCCAGCAGTCTTCGGACAGGGGGCCGAGATACGCAGTATTTT. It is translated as CASSLRTGGRDTQYF.

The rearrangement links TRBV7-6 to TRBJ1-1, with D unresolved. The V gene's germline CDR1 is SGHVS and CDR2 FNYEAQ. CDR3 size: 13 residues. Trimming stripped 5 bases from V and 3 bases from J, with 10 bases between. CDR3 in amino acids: CASSNGEDTEAFF. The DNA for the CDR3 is TGTGCCAGCAGCAACGGGGAGGACACTGAAGCTTTCTTT.

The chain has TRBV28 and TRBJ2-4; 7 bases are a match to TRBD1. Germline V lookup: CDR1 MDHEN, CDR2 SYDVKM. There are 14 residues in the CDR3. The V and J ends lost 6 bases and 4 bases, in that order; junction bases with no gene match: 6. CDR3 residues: CASRLGQAKNIQYF. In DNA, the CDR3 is TGTGCCAGCAGGCTAGGACAGGCAAAAAACATTCAGTACTTC.

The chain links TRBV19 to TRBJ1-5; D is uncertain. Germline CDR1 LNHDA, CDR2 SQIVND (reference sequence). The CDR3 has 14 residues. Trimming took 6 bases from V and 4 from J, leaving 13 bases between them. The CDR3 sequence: CASRDWEPNQPQHF. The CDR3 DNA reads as TGTGCCAGTAGGGACTGGGAACCGAATCAGCCCCAGCATTTT.

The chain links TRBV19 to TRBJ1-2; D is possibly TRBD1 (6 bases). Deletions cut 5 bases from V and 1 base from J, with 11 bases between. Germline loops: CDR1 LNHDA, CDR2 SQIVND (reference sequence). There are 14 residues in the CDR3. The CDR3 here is CASSSGASNYGYTF. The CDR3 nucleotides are TGTGCCAGTAGTTCAGGGGCGAGTAACTATGGCTACACCTTC.

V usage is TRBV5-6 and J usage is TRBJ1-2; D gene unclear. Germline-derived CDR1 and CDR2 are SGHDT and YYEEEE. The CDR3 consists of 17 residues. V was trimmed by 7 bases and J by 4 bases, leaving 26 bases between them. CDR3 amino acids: CASQQRGPGGPLYGYTF. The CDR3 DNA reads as TGTGCCAGCCAGCAGCGTGGTCCTGGCGGGCCCCTCTATGGCTACACCTTC. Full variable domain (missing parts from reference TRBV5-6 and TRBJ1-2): DAGVTQSPTHLIKTRGQQVTLRCSPKSGHDTVSWYQQALGQGPQFIFQYYEEEERQRGNFPDRFSGHQFPNYSSELNVNALLLGDSALYLCASQQRGPGGPLYGYTFGSGTRLTVV.

The CDR3 DNA is TGTGCCAGCAGTCAGAATAGACAGGGCGGTGAGCAGTTCTTC. Translated: CASSQNRQGGEQFF. The chain links TRBV6-6 to TRBJ2-1; TRBD1 matches 7 bases. With V trimmed by 5 bases and J by 9 bases, 10 bases remained unmatched. This CDR3 contains 14 residues. Germline values: CDR1 MNHNY, CDR2 SVGAGI (reference sequence).